A single sample is the source of the 29 T cell receptor beta chains below, sequenced in a study of blood T cell repertoires in COVID-19. Measured with immunoSEQ multiplex PCR; TCRdb has only the in-frame clones, and not every one. The profile shows some 260,000 clones, 80% to 90% of them singletons. The source material was PBMCs or T cells enriched from blood (not recorded which). These receptors were obtained from a man aged 25 to 40 with acute COVID-19.

V and J are TRBV4-3 and TRBJ2-1, with 11 positions matching TRBD2. After removal of 1 base from V and 10 bases from J, the junction contained 9 bases not matched to a gene. This CDR3 region has 16 residues. Germline values: CDR1 LGHNA, CDR2 YSLEER. CDR3 nucleotide sequence: TGCGCCAGCAGCCAAGGAAACCGGCTAGCGGGAGGCGAGCAGTTCTTC. Translating gives CASSQGNRLAGGEQFF.

The V and J genes are TRBV6-2 or TRBV6-3 and TRBJ2-6; no firm D call. The CDR3 consists of 15 residues. Germline assignment: CDR1 MNHEY and CDR2 SVGEGT. V shed 2 bases and J shed 0 bases, with 5 bases lying between them. The CDR3 DNA reads TGTGCCAGCAGTTACCGGGTCTCTGGGGCCAACGTCCTGACTTTC. Translated, it gives CASSYRVSGANVLTF.

CDR3 bases: TGCAGTGCTAGTGGACAGGGGGCCTACTCTGGAAACACCATATATTTT. It codes for CSASGQGAYSGNTIYF. The chain joins TRBV20-1 to TRBJ1-3, with 11 bases lining up with TRBD1. Losses at the gene ends were 3 bases for V and 0 bases for J; bases not matched to a gene: 4. In germline, CDR1 is DFQATT, CDR2 SNEGSKA (reference sequence). The CDR3 consists of 16 residues.

The rearrangement joins TRBV3-1 (or the pseudogene TRBV3-2) to TRBJ2-6; 11 positions agree with TRBD1. The CDR3 runs 18 residues. From germline, CDR1 is LGHDT and CDR2 YNNKEL (reference sequence). V was clipped by 4 bases and J by 4 bases; unmatched bases: 9. The CDR3 DNA reads as TGTGCCAGCAGCCTCTTCGGACAGGGGGCGTACGGGGCCAACGTCCTGACTTTC. Amino acids: CASSLFGQGAYGANVLTF.

This clone was counted only a few times. The chain couples TRBV14 to TRBJ1-5; D is unclear. The CDR3 spans 14 residues. CDR1 is SGHDN, CDR2 FVKESK, per germline. V lost 2 bases to trimming and J lost 6 bases, with 11 bases between them. The CDR3 nucleotides read TGTGCCAGCAGCCAATCAGGTCTTGGTCAGCCCCAGCATTTT. Its translation is CASSQSGLGQPQHF.

This clone was observed a few times. The chain uses TRBV7-2 and TRBJ1-4; TRBD1 agrees at 8 bases. In germline, CDR1 is SGHTA, CDR2 FQGNSA. J gave up 8 bases and V 8 bases, and 7 bases lay outside the gene matches. The CDR3 covers 13 residues. The CDR3 protein is CASAGGAGEKLFF. The CDR3 bases are TGTGCCAGCGCAGGGGGCGCAGGAGAAAAACTGTTTTTT.

The V and J genes are TRBV4-2 and TRBJ1-3; the D is unclear. The length of the CDR3 is 12 residues. In germline, CDR1 is LGHNA, CDR2 YNFKEQ. V shed 4 bases and J shed 2 bases, with 3 bases lying between them. DNA of the CDR3: TGTGCCAGCAGCCCGGCTGGAAACACCATATATTTT. It translates to CASSPAGNTIYF.

The V gene is TRBV23-1, the J gene TRBJ1-4; TRBD1 aligns across 8 bases. TRBV23-1 is an ORF for which the function is uncertain. V lost 1 base, J lost 2 bases, and 12 bases stayed unmatched. CDR3 length: 19 residues. CDR3 sequence: CASSQYHLQGAVTNEKLFF. The DNA for the CDR3 is TGCGCCAGCAGTCAATACCACCTGCAGGGGGCGGTCACTAATGAAAAACTGTTTTTT.

This CDR3 reads CASSQEPVRGGANTGELFF. CDR3 coding DNA: TGTGCCAGCAGCCAAGAGCCCGTGCGCGGGGGGGCGAACACCGGGGAGCTGTTTTTT. This chain joins TRBV4-2 and TRBJ2-2; 9 bases fit TRBD2. This CDR3 is 19 amino acids long. Per germline, CDR1 LGHNA and CDR2 YNFKEQ. V shed 0 bases and J 0 bases; nucleotides not matched to a gene: 8.

The genes are TRBV24-1 and TRBJ2-3, with D possibly matching TRBD1 (7 bases). The CDR3 contains 13 residues. Deletions cut 5 bases from V and 8 bases from J, with 13 bases between. Germline assignment: CDR1 KGHDR and CDR2 SFDVKD. DNA for the CDR3: TGTGCCACCAGTGGACAGGGAGGTGGTACGCAGTATTTT. Residues: CATSGQGGGTQYF.

This clone came up once. V and J are TRBV12-3 or TRBV12-4 and TRBJ2-2, with D perhaps TRBD1 (5 bases). Trimming took off 7 bases at V and 3 bases at J, with 9 bases between the two ends. The CDR3 is 13 amino acids. The CDR3 nucleotides read TGTGCCAGCACTAGGGGATACACCGGGGAGCTGTTTTTT. Translating it yields CASTRGYTGELFF.

The J gene is TRBJ2-2, the V gene TRBV3-1 (or the pseudogene TRBV3-2); TRBD2 agrees at 12 bases. Trimming took 0 bases from V and 5 from J; bases not matched to a gene: 13. The CDR3 runs to 20 residues. Germline V gene lookup returns CDR1 LGHDT and CDR2 YNNKEL (reference sequence). The DNA of the CDR3 is TGTGCCAGCAGCCAAGAGCGGCTAGCGGGAGGGCCTCGGTTTACCGGGGAGCTGTTTTTT. This encodes CASSQERLAGGPRFTGELFF.

CDR3 coding DNA: TGTGCCAGCAGCTCCGGGACTAGCGGGCGCACCGGGGAGCTGTTTTTT. Amino acid sequence: CASSSGTSGRTGELFF. This chain uses TRBV7-2 with TRBJ2-2, with 12 bases aligning to TRBD2. The V gene end was trimmed by 4 bases and the J gene end by 4 bases; junction bases not matched to a gene: 4. CDR1 is SGHTA, CDR2 FQGNSA, per germline. This CDR3 is 16 amino acids long.

This clone was counted at least ten times. The chain employs TRBV6-2 or TRBV6-3 and TRBJ1-3; no definite D call. V was clipped by 6 bases and J by 4 bases, with 16 bases between them. Germline loops: CDR1 MNHEY, CDR2 SVGEGT. The CDR3 totals 15 residues. CDR3 loop: CASSSFQSFGNTIYF. The CDR3 DNA sequence: TGTGCCAGCAGCTCTTTCCAGTCTTTCGGAAACACCATATATTTT.

This clone was seen once. Here the CDR3 DNA reads TGTGCCAGCAGTGAGTCCGGGTTACTCTCTGGAAACACCATATATTTT. Protein: CASSESGLLSGNTIYF. The rearrangement links TRBV6-1 to TRBJ1-3; D is unresolved. With 3 bases removed from V and 0 bases from J, the gap between germline ends came to 12 bases. From germline, CDR1 is MNHNS and CDR2 SASEGT. There are 16 residues in the CDR3.

J is TRBJ1-6 and V is TRBV5-4; D is ambiguous. The CDR3 spans 17 residues. From germline, CDR1 is SGHNT and CDR2 YYREEE (reference sequence). The V and J ends lost 1 base and 10 bases respectively, with 21 bases between them. The CDR3 protein is CASSLKWNWGGRSPLHF. In nucleotides, the CDR3 is TGTGCCAGCAGCTTGAAATGGAATTGGGGAGGAAGGTCACCCCTCCACTTT.

This chain uses TRBV5-5 with TRBJ2-3; 8 bases match TRBD2. The germline gives CDR1 SGHKS, CDR2 YYEKEE (reference sequence). Losses at the gene ends were 2 bases for V and 1 base for J; bases not matched to a gene: 9. The CDR3 length is 17 residues. The CDR3 DNA reads TGTGCCAGCAGCTTACGCGGGAGGTCGGCCCGCACAGATACGCAGTATTTT. Translation gives CASSLRGRSARTDTQYF.

The chain carries TRBV5-1 and TRBJ2-1; the match to TRBD2 covers 9 bases. The CDR3 sequence is 14 residues long. With V trimmed by 4 bases and J by 3 bases, 2 bases remained unmatched. The germline V gene encodes CDR1 SGHRS and CDR2 YFSETQ. This CDR3 reads CASSMTSGYNEQFF. The CDR3 coding sequence is TGCGCCAGCAGCATGACTAGCGGCTACAATGAGCAGTTCTTC. The full variable domain, rest sourced from reference TRBV5-1 and TRBJ2-1, is KAGVTQTPRYLIKTRGQQVTLSCSPISGHRSVSWYQQTPGQGLQFLFEYFSETQRNKGNFPGRFSGRQFSNSRSEMNVSTLELGDSALYLCASSMTSGYNEQFFGPGTRLTVL.

V usage is TRBV5-5 and J usage is TRBJ1-3; TRBD1 matches 7 bases. With 1 base clipped from V and 4 bases from J, the junction kept 5 bases outside the gene matches. The CDR3 runs 15 residues. CDR1 SGHKS and CDR2 YYEKEE come from the germline V gene (reference sequence). The CDR3 DNA reads TGTGCCAGCAGCTTGAGGACAGGCTCGGGAAACACCATATATTTT. Its translation is CASSLRTGSGNTIYF.

The chain carries TRBV11-3 and TRBJ2-1; 9 nucleotides agree with TRBD2. Germline assignment: CDR1 SGHNT and CDR2 YENEEA. The CDR3 runs to 16 residues. With V trimmed by 5 bases and J by 2 bases, 7 bases remained unmatched. CDR3 DNA sequence: TGTGCCAGCAGCCATCGGCGGGGGGGAACCTACAATGAGCAGTTCTTC. Translated: CASSHRRGGTYNEQFF.

V gene TRBV20-1 combines with J gene TRBJ2-1, with D perhaps matching TRBD2 (6 bases). V dropped 6 bases and J dropped 10 bases, with 7 bases sitting between them. The germline gives CDR1 DFQATT, CDR2 SNEGSKA (reference sequence). The CDR3 sequence is 9 residues long. This chain's CDR3 is CSAREEQFF. For the CDR3, the DNA is TGCAGTGCCCGGGAGGAGCAGTTCTTC.

The chain combines TRBV5-6 with TRBJ1-1; possibly TRBD1 for D (5 bases). This CDR3 is 18 amino acids long. V lost 5 bases and J 0 bases, leaving 23 bases between the germline ends. The germline V gene has CDR1 SGHDT and CDR2 YYEEEE. For the CDR3, the DNA is TGTGCCAGCAGTAATCCCCGACGAGACAGAAAGATGAACACTGAAGCTTTCTTT. Protein: CASSNPRRDRKMNTEAFF.

In its sample, this clone was seen once. The chain links TRBV6-1 to TRBJ2-2, with D unresolved. Germline CDR1 is MNHNS and CDR2 is SASEGT. CDR3 length: 16 residues. Trimming shortened V by 4 bases and J by 5 bases, and 17 bases separated the two germline ends. CDR3 loop: CASSVNPTRSTGELFF. The CDR3, as DNA: TGTGCCAGCAGTGTTAACCCGACACGGTCAACCGGGGAGCTGTTTTTT.

The chain has TRBV5-4 and TRBJ2-2; no reliable D call. The V gene's germline CDR1 is SGHNT and CDR2 YYREEE (reference sequence). The CDR3 sequence is 12 residues long. Trimming took 0 bases from V and 9 from J, leaving 6 bases between them. CDR3 bases: TGTGCCAGCAGCTTGGGCGGCCGGGAGCTGTTTTTT. As protein: CASSLGGRELFF.

This clone was detected once. This chain uses TRBV24-1 with TRBJ2-1, with a weak D call TRBD1 (6 bases). CDR1 and CDR2 (germline): KGHDR, SFDVKD. The CDR3 runs to 16 residues. V lost 2 bases to trimming and J lost 7 bases, with 17 bases between them. In DNA form, the CDR3 reads TGTGCCACCAGTGATTCGGGGAACAGGGCCAAGAATGAGCAGTTCTTC. Residues: CATSDSGNRAKNEQFF.

This chain connects TRBV24-1 to TRBJ1-2; D is unclear. Germline V gives CDR1 KGHDR, CDR2 SFDVKD. The CDR3 is 13 residues long. The V end was cut by 6 bases, the J end by 7 bases, with 14 bases between. CDR3 bases: TGTGCCACCAGTAAGGAGGGATTGGGTGGCTACACCTTC. Translating gives CATSKEGLGGYTF.

The rearrangement links TRBV4-3 to TRBJ2-1, with D possibly being TRBD1 (6 bases). The CDR3 sequence is 16 residues long. The V end was cut by 0 bases, the J end by 1 base, with 10 bases between. CDR1 and CDR2 (germline): LGHNA, YSLEER. The CDR3 is CASSQEPRGSYNEQFF. In nucleotides, the CDR3 is TGCGCCAGCAGCCAAGAGCCCAGGGGTTCCTACAATGAGCAGTTCTTC.

This clone was seen only once. V is TRBV9 and J is TRBJ1-5; D is unclear. The length of the CDR3 is 13 residues. The germline V gene encodes CDR1 SGDLS and CDR2 YYNGEE. Trimming removed 3 bases at V and 0 bases at J, with 4 bases between. The DNA for the CDR3 is TGTGCCAGCAGCGCGTATAGCAATCAGCCCCAGCATTTT. This encodes CASSAYSNQPQHF.

This clone was seen ten or more times. CDR3 sequence: CSGQLDFNEQFF. CDR3 DNA: TGCAGCGGTCAATTGGACTTCAATGAGCAGTTCTTC. J is TRBJ2-1 and V is TRBV29-1; a possible D gene is TRBD2 (5 bases). Germline V gene sequence: CDR1 SQVTM, CDR2 ANQGSEA. This CDR3 is built from 12 residues. Trimming left V 7 bases short and J 6 bases short, with 13 bases between.